The 31 T cell receptor beta chains below all came from one sample that was sequenced in a study of T cell changes during pregnancy in multiple sclerosis. The assay was immunoSEQ multiplex PCR, and TCRdb's table has in-frame clones only and misses some. The table has roughly 40,000 clones, nearly 90% seen once; the top ten hold under 0.9%. The starting material was CD4+ T cells from peripheral blood mononuclear cells, obtained after pregnancy. Receptors were obtained from a female donor with multiple sclerosis, enrolled in a pregnancy study.

The V gene is TRBV9, the J gene TRBJ2-1, with a tentative D call TRBD1 (6 bases). The CDR3 has 17 residues. Germline CDR1 reads SGDLS; CDR2 reads YYNGEE. Trimming cost V 0 bases and J 0 bases, with 13 bases left between them. The CDR3 spells CASSVVYGGPSYNEQFF. Written as DNA, the CDR3 is TGTGCCAGCAGCGTAGTTTATGGGGGCCCCTCCTACAATGAGCAGTTCTTC.

Comments on this clone: Other nucleotide sequences in the sample specify the same CDR3. The chain links TRBV2 to TRBJ2-7, with TRBD1 as a possible D gene (5 bases). The length of the CDR3 is 14 residues. Trimming pared 3 bases from V and 0 bases from J, leaving 9 bases between. The germline V gene has CDR1 SNHLY and CDR2 FYNNEI. The CDR3 DNA follows: TGTGCCAGCAGTGACCAGGGTAGCTCCTACGAGCAGTACTTC. This sequence encodes CASSDQGSSYEQYF.

This clone occurred a few times. The rearrangement links TRBV29-1 to TRBJ2-7; 11 bases map to TRBD1. The CDR3 covers 17 residues. The trim removed 4 bases at V and 3 bases at J, leaving 14 bases unmatched. Germline V gene data show CDR1 as SQVTM and CDR2 as ANQGSEA. CDR3 nucleotide sequence: TGCAGCGTTGTCCTCCGGGACAGGGGGATCCCTAACTACGAGCAGTACTTC. Protein sequence: CSVVLRDRGIPNYEQYF.

The chain combines TRBV5-1 with TRBJ2-5; 7 bases match TRBD2. The last part of the DNA fits TRBJ2-7 better; the J call may be wrong. There are 16 residues in the CDR3. Germline assignment: CDR1 SGHRS and CDR2 YFSETQ. The CDR3 DNA reads TGCGCCAGCAGCTCGGGGGGTTCTAGCGGTATCTACGAGCAGTACTTC. Amino acid sequence: CASSSGGSSGIYEQYF.

This sequence joins TRBV5-4 and TRBJ2-1; 7 bases line up with TRBD1. The CDR3 is 15 residues long. Trimming took 4 bases from V and 7 from J; bases not matched to a gene: 11. Germline V CDR1 and CDR2: SGHNT, YYREEE (reference sequence). This CDR3 reads CASSQGDTRSNEQFF. The CDR3 DNA is TGTGCCAGCAGCCAGGGGGACACTCGAAGTAATGAGCAGTTCTTC.

V gene TRBV14 combines with J gene TRBJ1-1, with D uncertain. CDR1 and CDR2 (germline): SGHDN, FVKESK. Trimming pared 1 base from V and 8 bases from J, leaving 14 bases between. This CDR3 region has 14 residues. The CDR3 loop reads CASSQASFTGEAFF. The CDR3 DNA reads TGTGCCAGCAGCCAAGCGTCCTTCACCGGGGAAGCTTTCTTT.

CDR3 loop: CASSSAAGGAFF. The CDR3 bases are TGTGCCAGCAGTTCGGCCGCGGGGGGAGCTTTCTTT. The chain has TRBV6-5 and TRBJ1-1; tentatively, D is TRBD1 (5 bases). With 4 bases removed from V and 10 bases from J, the gap between germline ends came to 13 bases. Germline assignment: CDR1 MNHEY and CDR2 SVGAGI. CDR3 length: 12 residues.

The chain has TRBV28 and TRBJ2-7; perhaps TRBD1 as D (6 bases). Germline V gene sequence: CDR1 MDHEN, CDR2 SYDVKM. Trimming took off 2 bases at V and 3 bases at J, with 8 bases between the two ends. The CDR3 is made up of 13 amino acids. The CDR3 nucleotides read TGTGCCAGCAGTTTAACAGGGTACTACGAGCAGTACTTC. It yields the protein CASSLTGYYEQYF.

Here the CDR3 reads CASSISSGETQYF. The CDR3 region has the DNA TGTGCCAGTAGTATTAGTAGTGGAGAGACCCAGTACTTC. The rearrangement links TRBV19 to TRBJ2-5; no clear D gene. V was pared by 3 bases and J by 4 bases, with 9 bases between. Germline-derived CDR1 and CDR2 are LNHDA and SQIVND (reference sequence). The CDR3 runs to 13 residues.

The chain recombines TRBV20-1 with TRBJ2-7, with D perhaps TRBD2 (5 bases). V shed 6 bases and J shed 8 bases, with 14 bases lying between them. From germline, CDR1 is DFQATT and CDR2 SNEGSKA (reference sequence). This CDR3 contains 11 residues. The CDR3 DNA follows: TGCAGTGCCGAGTCCGGACTCAAGCAGTACTTC. Its protein is CSAESGLKQYF.

J is TRBJ1-6 and V is TRBV6-1, with D perhaps matching TRBD1 (5 bases). The CDR3 length is 15 residues. Germline lookup yields CDR1 MNHNS and CDR2 SASEGT. V gave up 3 bases and J gave up 7 bases, with 13 bases separating them. CDR3 residues: CASSEMGPGNSPLHF. The CDR3 DNA reads TGTGCCAGCAGTGAGATGGGGCCTGGGAATTCACCCCTCCACTTT.

The chain carries TRBV5-6 and TRBJ2-7; TRBD1 is a possible D gene (6 bases). V was shortened by 2 bases and J by 3 bases, with 12 bases between the two germline ends. CDR1 and CDR2 (germline): SGHDT, YYEEEE. This CDR3 is built from 14 residues. For the CDR3, the DNA is TGTGCCAGCAGCTTTGGTAGCAGGGGCTACGAGCAGTACTTC. This encodes CASSFGSRGYEQYF.

The chain employs TRBV30 and TRBJ2-7; D might be TRBD2 (6 bases). There are 13 residues in the CDR3. Germline assignment: CDR1 GTSNPN and CDR2 SVGIG (reference sequence). Trimming left V 2 bases short and J 7 bases short, with 15 bases between. CDR3 in DNA: TGTGCCTGGAGTAGACTTCATCTAGCGGAGCAGTACTTC. Translation gives CAWSRLHLAEQYF.

This CDR3 is CASSLLSGSNEKLFF. CDR3 bases: TGCGCCAGCAGCTTGCTTTCCGGGAGTAATGAAAAACTGTTTTTT. The gene calls are TRBV5-1 and TRBJ1-4; no clear D gene. V lost 1 base and J 4 bases, leaving 11 bases between the germline ends. This CDR3 has 15 residues. Germline CDR1 is SGHRS and CDR2 is YFSETQ.

This chain links TRBV7-3 with TRBJ1-2; a possible D gene is TRBD1 (6 bases). The CDR3 extends over 15 amino acids. V lost 2 bases and J 0 bases, leaving 10 bases between the germline ends. Looked up from germline, CDR1 is SGHTA and CDR2 is FQGTGA. CDR3 in DNA: TGTGCCAGCAGCTTACGAGGGGGATCTAACTATGGCTACACCTTC. Residues: CASSLRGGSNYGYTF.

The J gene is TRBJ2-5, the V gene TRBV6-6, with 8 bases lining up with TRBD1. With 10 bases clipped from V and 0 bases from J, the junction kept 4 bases outside the gene matches. Germline V CDR1 and CDR2: MNHNY, SVGAGI (reference sequence). CDR3 length equals 13 residues. CDR3 amino acids: CATGQGNQETQYF. The CDR3, as DNA: TGTGCCACCGGACAGGGCAACCAAGAGACCCAGTACTTC.

The CDR3 coding sequence is TGCAGCGTTGAAGATAGGTTTCCGGACAGGGACAATGAGCAGTTCTTC. It specifies CSVEDRFPDRDNEQFF. This rearrangement joins TRBV29-1 to TRBJ2-1, with 8 bases that match TRBD1. Per the germline V gene, CDR1 is SQVTM and CDR2 is ANQGSEA. The length of the CDR3 is 16 residues. Germline trimming cut 0 bases from V and 5 bases from J; bases unmatched to any gene: 9.

The chain has TRBV11-2 and TRBJ1-6; 8 bases line up with TRBD1. The CDR3 spans 14 residues. V gave up 6 bases and J gave up 9 bases; unmatched junction bases: 7. CDR1 and CDR2 (germline): SGHAT, FQNNGV. The CDR3 protein is CASSQTGGGSPLHF. The CDR3 DNA reads as TGTGCCAGCAGTCAAACAGGGGGAGGTTCACCCCTCCACTTT.

V and J are TRBV19 and TRBJ1-2, with D perhaps TRBD1 (6 bases). The CDR3 runs to 17 residues. Trimming stripped 4 bases from V and 4 bases from J, with 22 bases between. The V gene's germline CDR1 is LNHDA and CDR2 SQIVND (reference sequence). The CDR3 reads CASSNTGIRLPSYGYTF. For the CDR3, the DNA is TGTGCCAGTAGTAACACAGGGATAAGGCTTCCAAGCTATGGCTACACCTTC.

CDR3 sequence (DNA): TGTGCCAGCAGCCGGGGGTTTATAGCCAAAAACATTCAGTACTTC. This gives the protein CASSRGFIAKNIQYF. The rearrangement uses TRBV5-6 and TRBJ2-4; possibly TRBD2 for D (6 bases). Germline V lookup: CDR1 SGHDT, CDR2 YYEEEE. The CDR3 consists of 15 residues. Trimming shortened V by 4 bases and J by 0 bases, and 11 bases separated the two germline ends.

The chain carries TRBV6-1 and TRBJ1-2; 7 bases line up with TRBD1. The trim removed 2 bases at V and 8 bases at J, leaving 17 bases unmatched. This CDR3 region has 17 residues. The V gene's germline CDR1 is MNHNS and CDR2 SASEGT. This CDR3 is CASSEPQSQGVFRGYTF. The CDR3 DNA reads as TGTGCCAGCAGTGAACCCCAATCCCAGGGGGTTTTTAGAGGCTACACCTTC.

V usage is TRBV9 and J usage is TRBJ1-2; TRBD1 might be the D (5 bases). Trimming stripped 3 bases from V and 8 bases from J, with 20 bases between. CDR1 and CDR2 from the germline V gene are SGDLS and YYNGEE. The CDR3 runs to 15 residues. CDR3 loop: CASSAQGVMEGGYTF. DNA for the CDR3: TGTGCCAGCAGCGCCCAGGGAGTTATGGAGGGGGGCTACACCTTC. The full variable domain, its missing parts supplied by reference TRBV9 and TRBJ1-2, is DSGVTQTPKHLITATGQRVTLRCSPRSGDLSVYWYQQSLDQGLQFLIQYYNGEERAKGNILERFSAQQFPDLHSELNLSSLELGDSALYFCASSAQGVMEGGYTFGSGTRLTVV.

V gene TRBV13 combines with J gene TRBJ2-1; 7 nucleotides agree with TRBD1. The V gene's germline CDR1 is PRHDT and CDR2 FYEKMQ (reference sequence). This CDR3 is 15 amino acids long. J was trimmed by 7 bases and V by 2 bases; bases with no gene match: 8. The CDR3 region is CASSLRSQGLNEQFF. The CDR3 nucleotides read TGTGCCAGCAGCTTAAGATCACAGGGGTTGAATGAGCAGTTCTTC.

The chain combines TRBV2 with TRBJ2-5; 10 positions match TRBD2. The J segment lost 4 bases and the V segment lost 2 bases, leaving 7 bases of the junction unmatched. Germline CDR1 SNHLY, CDR2 FYNNEI. This CDR3 is 16 amino acids long. This chain's CDR3 is CASSETAGGQGETQYF. CDR3 coding DNA: TGTGCCAGCAGTGAAACAGCGGGGGGGCAAGGAGAGACCCAGTACTTC.

This chain uses TRBV18 with TRBJ1-2, with D perhaps matching TRBD1 (5 bases). CDR3 length: 15 amino acids. Germline values: CDR1 KGHSH, CDR2 LQKENI. V was trimmed by 6 bases and J by 6 bases, leaving 20 bases between them. The CDR3 DNA sequence: TGTGCCAGCTCCCCTCTCCAGGGCGGTTATAATGGCTACACCTTC. As protein: CASSPLQGGYNGYTF.

This chain connects TRBV28 to TRBJ1-1, with a possible D match to TRBD1 (6 bases). Germline loops: CDR1 MDHEN, CDR2 SYDVKM. Trimming took off 3 bases at V and 11 bases at J, with 16 bases between the two ends. The CDR3 extends over 13 amino acids. This CDR3 is CASSFQGPRWAFF. CDR3 bases: TGTGCCAGCAGTTTCCAGGGGCCCCGCTGGGCTTTCTTT.

The chain combines TRBV9 with TRBJ2-3, with 9 nucleotides matching TRBD1. Trimming removed 4 bases from V and 2 bases from J; junction bases left unmatched: 5. The CDR3 contains 15 residues. Germline CDR1 and CDR2: SGDLS and YYNGEE. The CDR3 spells CASSTGGYPTDTQYF. CDR3 DNA: TGTGCCAGCAGCACAGGGGGCTATCCCACAGATACGCAGTATTTT.

CDR3 bases: TGTGCCAGCAGCCCTCTAGCGGGGGGGCTGTACGAGCAGTACTTC. Translated, it gives CASSPLAGGLYEQYF. The chain recombines TRBV7-3 with TRBJ2-7, with 12 bases fitting TRBD2. The V segment lost 5 bases and the J segment 4 bases; nucleotides outside the gene matches: 6. Germline CDR1 SGHTA, CDR2 FQGTGA. CDR3 size: 15 residues. Based on the CDR3 plus reference TRBV7-3 and TRBJ2-7, the full variable domain is GAGVSQTPSNKVTEKGKYVELRCDPISGHTALYWYRQSLGQGPEFLIYFQGTGAADDSGLPNDRFFAVRPEGSVSTLKIQRTERGDSAVYLCASSPLAGGLYEQYFGPGTRLTVT.

The CDR3: CASRKYSSGNYGYTF. In DNA form, the CDR3 reads TGTGCCAGCAGGAAGTACTCTTCGGGGAACTATGGCTACACCTTC. This chain links TRBV6-5 with TRBJ1-2; D remains unclear. The V gene lost 6 bases and the J gene lost 2 bases, with 16 bases spanning the gap. The CDR3 sequence is 15 residues long. Germline V CDR1 and CDR2: MNHEY, SVGAGI.

Note on this clone: Germline and junction disagree at one end, which may indicate a read error. This chain joins TRBV7-7 and TRBJ1-1; D unresolved. Germline loops: CDR1 SSHAT, CDR2 FNYEAQ (reference sequence). The CDR3 consists of 13 residues. CDR3 sequence (DNA): TGTGCTAGCAGCGCCGCAGTGAACACTGAAGCTTTCTTT. Encoded protein: CASSAAVNTEAFF.

This chain links TRBV5-8 with TRBJ2-3, with 12 bases aligning to TRBD2. Germline V gene lookup returns CDR1 SGHTS and CDR2 YDEGEE. V gave up 1 base and J gave up 5 bases; unmatched junction bases: 8. The CDR3 has 17 residues. CDR3 DNA: TGTGCCAGCAGCTTGTGGACTAGCGGGGCTTTAGTAGATACGCAGTATTTT. This gives the protein CASSLWTSGALVDTQYF.